This passage covers 25 T cell receptor beta chains from one sample sequenced in a study of T-cell memory formation after mild COVID-19. TCRdb re-called the 5' RACE reads through MiXCR, storing one row per CDR3 protein. The sample lists some 150,000 distinct CDR3 sequences, roughly 19% occurring once. Specimen: PBMCs or a T cell subset sorted from them (not recorded which). These receptors were collected from an adult woman who had mild COVID-19 (a few samples of this study predate the infection). Cell type and time point are not known.

The chain has TRBV18 and TRBJ2-7, with D possibly matching TRBD2 (7 bases). V lost 6 bases and J lost 6, with 18 bases in between. Germline values: CDR1 KGHSH, CDR2 LQKENI. The CDR3 runs to 14 residues. In DNA, the CDR3 is TGTGCCAGCTCCAGCGTAGGGGGGGTCATCGAGCAGTACTTC. Translated, it gives CASSSVGGVIEQYF.

The J gene is TRBJ1-2, the V gene TRBV20-1; 7 bases line up with TRBD1. This CDR3 spans 13 amino acids. The V and J ends lost 1 base and 8 bases, in that order; junction bases with no gene match: 7. The germline CDR1 and CDR2 sequences are DFQATT and SNEGSKA (reference sequence). CDR3: CSARAARGAGYTF. The CDR3 DNA is TGCAGTGCTAGAGCTGCCAGGGGGGCCGGCTACACCTTC.

This clonotype was seen more than once but under ten times. CDR3 sequence (DNA): TGTGCCAGCAGCCAAGATCTAACTAGCGGGAGCGGGGAGCAGTTCTTC. Amino acid sequence: CASSQDLTSGSGEQFF. V and J are TRBV3-1 and TRBJ2-1, with 11 bases identical to TRBD2. The CDR3 spans 16 residues. The germline V gene encodes CDR1 LGHDT and CDR2 YNNKEL (reference sequence). The J segment lost 10 bases and the V segment lost 0 bases, leaving 8 bases of the junction unmatched.

This clonotype turned up a few times. V and J are TRBV7-9 and TRBJ2-5; 12 nucleotides align to TRBD2. V shed 7 bases and J 5 bases; nucleotides not matched to a gene: 5. CDR3 length: 14 residues. Germline loops: CDR1 SEHNR, CDR2 FQNEAQ (reference sequence). CDR3 loop: CASTLAGGPETQYF. CDR3 nucleotides: TGTGCCAGCACCCTAGCGGGAGGGCCTGAGACCCAGTACTTC. Using reference TRBV7-9 and TRBJ2-5 for the parts outside the CDR3, the full variable domain is DTGVSQNPRHKITKRGQNVTFRCDPISEHNRLYWYRQTLGQGPEFLTYFQNEAQLEKSRLLSDRFSAERPKGSFSTLEIQRTEQGDSAMYLCASTLAGGPETQYFGPGTRLLVL.

The rearrangement joins TRBV28 to TRBJ2-7; 13 positions match TRBD2. With 6 bases clipped from V and 7 bases from J, the junction kept 6 bases outside the gene matches. There are 14 residues in the CDR3. Per the germline V gene, CDR1 is MDHEN and CDR2 is SYDVKM. The CDR3 coding sequence is TGTGCCAGCAGACCACGGACTAGCGGGAGAGAGCAGTACTTC. Translated, it gives CASRPRTSGREQYF. Full variable domain (remainder filled in from reference TRBV28 and TRBJ2-7): DVKVTQSSRYLVKRTGEKVFLECVQDMDHENMFWYRQDPGLGLRLIYFSYDVKMKEKGDIPEGYSVSREKKERFSLILESASTNQTSMYLCASRPRTSGREQYFGPGTRLTVT.

This clonotype turned up a few times. The V and J genes are TRBV7-3 and TRBJ2-3; 7 bases are a match to TRBD2. The CDR3 covers 14 residues. Germline assignment: CDR1 SGHTA and CDR2 FQGTGA. Germline trimming cut 2 bases from V and 4 bases from J; bases unmatched to any gene: 3. CDR3 bases: TGTGCCAGCAGCTTACGCGGGGGTTCAGATACGCAGTATTTT. Encoded protein: CASSLRGGSDTQYF.

This chain joins TRBV5-1 and TRBJ2-4, with D tentatively TRBD1 or TRBD2 (5 bases each). The CDR3 spans 18 residues. With 5 bases removed from V and 3 bases from J, the gap between germline ends came to 24 bases. The germline V gene encodes CDR1 SGHRS and CDR2 YFSETQ. CDR3 sequence (DNA): TGCGCCAGCAGTAACCCTGCGAGAGGGGATTTCGGCAAAAACATTCAGTACTTC. Translated, it gives CASSNPARGDFGKNIQYF.

This chain joins TRBV9 and TRBJ2-7, with D perhaps matching TRBD2 (5 bases). Germline V gene lookup returns CDR1 SGDLS and CDR2 YYNGEE. CDR3 length: 14 amino acids. Trimming took off 0 bases at V and 2 bases at J, with 9 bases between the two ends. The CDR3 protein is CASSVETGTYEQYF. DNA for the CDR3: TGTGCCAGCAGCGTAGAGACGGGGACCTACGAGCAGTACTTC. The whole variable domain, remainder taken from reference TRBV9 and TRBJ2-7, is DSGVTQTPKHLITATGQRVTLRCSPRSGDLSVYWYQQSLDQGLQFLIQYYNGEERAKGNILERFSAQQFPDLHSELNLSSLELGDSALYFCASSVETGTYEQYFGPGTRLTVT.

The V and J genes are TRBV20-1 and TRBJ1-2; unclear D gene. CDR1 and CDR2 from the germline V gene are DFQATT and SNEGSKA (reference sequence). The CDR3 consists of 16 residues. V dropped 3 bases and J dropped 7 bases, with 24 bases sitting between them. CDR3 sequence reads: CSARDRSGRLRGGYTF. The CDR3 DNA reads TGCAGTGCTAGGGACCGTAGTGGTAGGCTACGGGGTGGCTACACCTTC.

V gene TRBV15 combines with J gene TRBJ1-2; 7 nucleotides match TRBD1. This CDR3 contains 17 residues. With 0 bases clipped from V and 4 bases from J, the junction kept 11 bases outside the gene matches. Germline V gene data show CDR1 as LNHNV and CDR2 as YYDKDF (reference sequence). CDR3 in amino acids: CATSREDRDRVFYGYTF. DNA of the CDR3: TGTGCCACCAGCAGAGAAGACCGGGACAGAGTTTTCTATGGCTACACCTTC.

This clonotype was seen a few times. The chain links TRBV20-1 to TRBJ1-2; tentative D call: TRBD1 (6 bases). The CDR3 contains 14 residues. Per germline, CDR1 DFQATT and CDR2 SNEGSKA (reference sequence). V shed 2 bases and J shed 2 bases, with 12 bases lying between them. CDR3 DNA: TGCAGTGCTAGAACAGGGAGGTCCAACTATGGCTACACCTTC. The encoded protein is CSARTGRSNYGYTF.

The chain employs TRBV18 and TRBJ1-6; TRBD1 aligns across 8 bases. The CDR3 is made up of 14 amino acids. The V and J ends lost 5 bases and 9 bases, in that order; junction bases with no gene match: 6. The germline V gene encodes CDR1 KGHSH and CDR2 LQKENI. CDR3: CASSSGQGGSPLHF. The CDR3, as DNA: TGTGCCAGCTCATCCGGACAGGGAGGTTCACCCCTCCACTTT. Variable domain in full (rest from reference TRBV18 and TRBJ1-6): NAGVMQNPRHLVRRRGQEARLRCSPMKGHSHVYWYRQLPEEGLKFMVYLQKENIIDESGMPKERFSAEFPKEGPSILRIQQVVRGDSAAYFCASSSGQGGSPLHFGNGTRLTVT.

This clonotype was counted only a few times. V and J are TRBV20-1 and TRBJ2-3; no clear D gene. The V gene's germline CDR1 is DFQATT and CDR2 SNEGSKA (reference sequence). The CDR3 has 14 amino acids. Trimming cost V 6 bases and J 3 bases, with 16 bases left between them. CDR3 coding DNA: TGCAGTGCCCGCCACCAGTGGTTGACAGATACGCAGTATTTT. Translation: CSARHQWLTDTQYF.

The V call is TRBV4-3, the J call TRBJ2-3; 7 nucleotides line up with TRBD2. Unmatched junction bases numbered 2, after V lost 4 bases and J lost 1 base. Germline CDR1 is LGHNA and CDR2 is YSLEER. The CDR3 totals 14 residues. The CDR3 here is CASSPGGGTDTQYF. The CDR3 DNA is TGCGCCAGCAGCCCGGGGGGTGGCACAGATACGCAGTATTTT.

This clonotype was observed a few times. The chain recombines TRBV4-1 with TRBJ1-4; D unclear. Germline assignment: CDR1 MGHRA and CDR2 YSYEKL. Trimming took 4 bases from V and 8 from J, leaving 11 bases between them. The CDR3 covers 13 residues. Here the CDR3 DNA reads TGCGCCAGCAGCCGATCCCTTTGGGAAAAACTGTTTTTT. Residues: CASSRSLWEKLFF.

This clonotype was seen many times. The chain has TRBV29-1 and TRBJ2-3, with D possibly TRBD2 on 5 matching bases. This CDR3 comprises 11 residues. Germline V CDR1 and CDR2: SQVTM, ANQGSEA. The V end lost 6 bases, the J end lost 3 bases, and 7 bases lay between the germline ends. CDR3 DNA: TGCAGCGTCGAGGGAACAGATACGCAGTATTTT. Translating it yields CSVEGTDTQYF.

V and J are TRBV2 and TRBJ2-1; no definite D call. The CDR3 consists of 11 residues. Trimming removed 7 bases from V and 5 bases from J, with 6 bases in between. Germline CDR1 reads SNHLY; CDR2 reads FYNNEI. CDR3 coding DNA: TGTGCCAGCACCAAAGACAATGAGCAGTTCTTC. It is translated as CASTKDNEQFF.

The CDR3 reads CASSYSIRGDTGELFF. The CDR3 DNA reads as TGTGCCAGCAGTTACTCGATCAGGGGGGACACCGGGGAGCTGTTTTTT. The rearrangement joins TRBV6-5 to TRBJ2-2; tentatively, D is TRBD1 (7 bases). The germline V gene has CDR1 MNHEY and CDR2 SVGAGI. The ends were cut back, 0 bases at V and 3 bases at J, with 11 bases in the middle. The CDR3 runs to 16 residues.

This clonotype turned up a few times. The V call is TRBV7-3, the J call TRBJ2-3; 8 bases match TRBD2. This CDR3 is built from 18 residues. The V gene's germline CDR1 is SGHTA and CDR2 FQGTGA. After removal of 5 bases from V and 6 bases from J, the junction contained 19 bases not matched to a gene. For the CDR3, the DNA is TGTGCCAGCAGCCTACAACCCCCTCGACTAGCGCGAAATGATACGCAGTATTTT. This sequence encodes CASSLQPPRLARNDTQYF.

The rearrangement links TRBV7-9 to TRBJ2-6; 9 nucleotides align to TRBD1. Germline assignment: CDR1 SEHNR and CDR2 FQNEAQ (reference sequence). The CDR3 runs 15 residues. V lost 6 bases to trimming and J lost 5 bases; unmatched junction nucleotides: 5. CDR3 region: CASRQQGARANVLTF. CDR3 coding DNA: TGTGCCAGCAGGCAACAGGGGGCGCGGGCCAACGTCCTGACTTTC.

CDR3 in DNA: TGTGCCAGCAGTGGCGTCACCTCCTACGAGCAGTACTTC. Its protein product is CASSGVTSYEQYF. V gene TRBV2 combines with J gene TRBJ2-7; no firm D call. The ends were cut back, 4 bases at V and 0 bases at J, with 7 bases in the middle. The CDR3 loop spans 13 amino acids. Germline CDR1 is SNHLY and CDR2 is FYNNEI.

The DNA for the CDR3 is TGTGCCAGCAGCGTAGAAGGGTATGAGCAGTTCTTC. This gives the protein CASSVEGYEQFF. The chain links TRBV7-9 to TRBJ2-1, with unresolved D. The CDR3 spans 12 residues. The germline V and J ends were trimmed by 5 bases and 8 bases, with 10 bases remaining between them. The germline gives CDR1 SEHNR, CDR2 FQNEAQ (reference sequence).

This clonotype has a handful of counts. CDR3 bases: TGTGCCAGCAGCGTACTAGCGGGGGGGCAGGGAGATACGCAGTATTTT. Protein: CASSVLAGGQGDTQYF. The rearrangement uses TRBV9 and TRBJ2-3, with TRBD2 matching over 12 bases. Trimming took 1 base from V and 5 from J; bases not matched to a gene: 5. Germline V gene data show CDR1 as SGDLS and CDR2 as YYNGEE. The CDR3 runs to 16 residues. The full variable domain, with the rest looked up from reference TRBV9 and TRBJ2-3, is DSGVTQTPKHLITATGQRVTLRCSPRSGDLSVYWYQQSLDQGLQFLIQYYNGEERAKGNILERFSAQQFPDLHSELNLSSLELGDSALYFCASSVLAGGQGDTQYFGPGTRLTVL.

This clonotype turned up a few times. The rearrangement links TRBV4-2 to TRBJ2-3; D assignment may be TRBD1 or TRBD2 (5 bases each). This CDR3 region has 14 residues. Per germline, CDR1 LGHNA and CDR2 YNFKEQ. Trimming shortened V by 5 bases and J by 1 base, and 10 bases separated the two germline ends. The CDR3 DNA sequence: TGTGCCAGCAGCGCAGTGGGGGGCACAGATACGCAGTATTTT. It is translated as CASSAVGGTDTQYF.

This clonotype was counted only a few times. The rearrangement links TRBV30 to TRBJ2-2; TRBD2 aligns across 9 bases. CDR3 length: 14 residues. Germline trimming cut 0 bases from V and 6 bases from J; bases unmatched to any gene: 2. CDR1 GTSNPN and CDR2 SVGIG come from the germline V gene (reference sequence). For the CDR3, the DNA is TGTGCCTGGAGTGTGGGACTAGCCCCCGGGGAGCTGTTTTTT. This codes for CAWSVGLAPGELFF.